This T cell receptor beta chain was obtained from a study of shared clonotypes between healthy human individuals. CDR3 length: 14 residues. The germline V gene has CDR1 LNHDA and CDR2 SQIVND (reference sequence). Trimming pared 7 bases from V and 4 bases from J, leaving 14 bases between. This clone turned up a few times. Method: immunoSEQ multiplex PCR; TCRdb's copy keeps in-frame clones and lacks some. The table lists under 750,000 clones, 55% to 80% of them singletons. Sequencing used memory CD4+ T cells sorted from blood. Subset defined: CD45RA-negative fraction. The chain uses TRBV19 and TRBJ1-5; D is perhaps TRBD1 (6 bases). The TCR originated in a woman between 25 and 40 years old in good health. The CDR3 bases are TGTGCCAGTACCTTGCTAGGGGGGAATCAGCCCCAGCATTTT. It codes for CASTLLGGNQPQHF. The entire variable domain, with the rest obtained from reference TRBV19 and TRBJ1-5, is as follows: DGGITQSPKYLFRKEGQNVTLSCEQNLNHDAMYWYRQDPGQGLRLIYYSQIVNDFQKGDIAEGYSVSREKKESFPLTVTSAQKNPTAFYLCASTLLGGNQPQHFGDGTRLSIL.